The 26 T cell receptor beta chains below all came from one sample that was sequenced in a study of regulatory T cells. Amplification used 52 TRBV primers and 13 TRBJ primers. Some clones are missing from TCRdb's copy, which holds only in-frame ones; the method was immunoSEQ multiplex PCR. Of approximately 29,000 clones in the sample, roughly 93% were seen once. The antigens for these receptors are not known. Study findings and constraints: In CD3G-deficient patients, conventional CD4+ T cells were enriched for hydrophobic CDR3 residues at positions 6 and 7.

The specimen was conventional CD4+ T cells sorted from blood. These TCRs come from a child younger than 10 with CD3G deficiency.

The rearrangement uses TRBV20-1 and TRBJ1-1; the D is unclear. Germline-derived CDR1 and CDR2 are DFQATT and SNEGSKA (reference sequence). Trimming stripped 5 bases from V and 8 bases from J, with 12 bases between. The CDR3 sequence is 11 residues long. CDR3 amino acids: CSALGPKEAFF. The CDR3 bases are TGCAGTGCTTTAGGACCGAAAGAAGCTTTCTTT.

This CDR3 reads CASSLGTGMNQPQHF. CDR3 bases: TGTGCCAGCAGTCTCGGGACAGGGATGAATCAGCCCCAGCATTTT. The rearrangement links TRBV6-1 to TRBJ1-5; 9 bases align to TRBD1. The CDR3 is 15 amino acids. From germline, CDR1 is MNHNS and CDR2 SASEGT. Losses at the gene ends were 5 bases for V and 4 bases for J; bases not matched to a gene: 6.

CDR3 sequence reads: CASSQGLAGGPGKDTQYF. The CDR3 coding sequence is TGCGCCAGCAGCCAAGGACTAGCGGGAGGGCCGGGGAAAGATACGCAGTATTTT. The chain combines TRBV4-1 with TRBJ2-3; TRBD2 agrees at 14 bases. V trimming: 1 base; J trimming: 5 bases; junction bases outside the gene matches: 8. Per the germline V gene, CDR1 is MGHRA and CDR2 is YSYEKL. The length of the CDR3 is 18 residues.

The chain employs TRBV28 and TRBJ2-7; D call uncertain. The germline gives CDR1 MDHEN, CDR2 SYDVKM. There are 16 residues in the CDR3. V was pared by 3 bases and J by 9 bases, with 24 bases between. The CDR3 spells CASSLDRGWALRGQYF. In DNA form, the CDR3 reads TGTGCCAGCAGTTTGGATCGCGGCTGGGCCCTACGAGGGCAGTACTTC.

This clone was observed once. V is TRBV28 and J is TRBJ2-3, with D possibly being TRBD2 (6 bases). The V and J ends lost 7 bases and 3 bases respectively, with 17 bases between them. Germline V gene data show CDR1 as MDHEN and CDR2 as SYDVKM. This CDR3 is built from 15 residues. DNA of the CDR3: TGTGCCAGCACCCCGGCAGGACTATATACAGATACGCAGTATTTT. Protein: CASTPAGLYTDTQYF.

This chain links TRBV6-1 with TRBJ2-6, with 9 bases that match TRBD1. Per germline, CDR1 MNHNS and CDR2 SASEGT. After removal of 6 bases from V and 4 bases from J, the junction contained 4 bases not matched to a gene. The CDR3 contains 15 residues. The CDR3 spells CASSDRGMGANVLTF. The DNA for the CDR3 is TGTGCCAGCAGCGACAGGGGGATGGGGGCCAACGTCCTGACTTTC.

The gene calls are TRBV7-9 and TRBJ2-5; 7 nucleotides align to TRBD2. Germline-derived CDR1 and CDR2 are SEHNR and FQNEAQ (reference sequence). Germline trimming cut 10 bases from V and 4 bases from J; bases unmatched to any gene: 15. The CDR3 runs to 15 residues. The CDR3 region is CATSLGGGPTETQYF. In DNA form, the CDR3 reads TGTGCCACCTCACTGGGGGGAGGGCCCACAGAGACCCAGTACTTC.

V usage is TRBV28 and J usage is TRBJ1-4; D gene unclear. Trimming pared 5 bases from V and 7 bases from J, leaving 20 bases between. CDR3 length: 16 amino acids. Germline CDR1 MDHEN, CDR2 SYDVKM. The CDR3 reads CASSPSGRARGEKLFF. CDR3 nucleotide sequence: TGTGCCAGCAGTCCCTCCGGACGGGCCCGGGGTGAAAAACTGTTTTTT.

This chain joins TRBV19 and TRBJ2-2; 12 bases are a match to TRBD2. CDR1 is LNHDA and CDR2 is SQIVND in the germline V gene (reference sequence). V lost 6 bases, J lost 7 bases, and 6 bases stayed unmatched. This CDR3 spans 15 amino acids. Here the CDR3 reads CASSKLAGGIGELFF. The CDR3 DNA reads TGTGCCAGTAGCAAACTAGCGGGAGGTATCGGGGAGCTGTTTTTT.

This clone showed up just a few times. The chain employs TRBV19 and TRBJ1-2; unclear D gene. The CDR3 contains 13 residues. Germline V gene sequence: CDR1 LNHDA, CDR2 SQIVND (reference sequence). The ends were cut back, 4 bases at V and 4 bases at J, with 10 bases in the middle. This CDR3 reads CASSTGRFYGYTF. The CDR3 DNA is TGTGCCAGTAGTACCGGACGGTTCTATGGCTACACCTTC.

This clone was observed a handful of times. The chain uses TRBV18 and TRBJ2-1; no firm D call. The V gene lost 6 bases and the J gene lost 5 bases, with 11 bases spanning the gap. CDR1 and CDR2 from the germline V gene are KGHSH and LQKENI. The CDR3 length is 13 residues. The DNA for the CDR3 is TGTGCCAGCTCGTCAACCGACGACAATGAGCAGTTCTTC. Translation gives CASSSTDDNEQFF.

The CDR3 DNA sequence: TGTGCCAGCAGTGGGACAGGGAAAGGCTACGAGCAGTACTTC. It codes for CASSGTGKGYEQYF. This chain joins TRBV6-1 and TRBJ2-7, with 8 bases that match TRBD1. The J segment lost 3 bases and the V segment lost 4 bases, leaving 5 bases of the junction unmatched. The V gene's germline CDR1 is MNHNS and CDR2 SASEGT. This CDR3 has 14 amino acids.

The chain couples TRBV18 to TRBJ2-5; D ambiguous. Looked up from germline, CDR1 is KGHSH and CDR2 is LQKENI. V was cut by 6 bases and J by 4 bases, with 9 bases left in between. The CDR3 sequence is 12 residues long. Written as DNA, the CDR3 is TGTGCCAGCTCTCCCACTTCAGAGACCCAGTACTTC. The encoded protein is CASSPTSETQYF.

This sequence joins TRBV5-1 and TRBJ2-7; 9 bases match TRBD2. Germline CDR1 SGHRS, CDR2 YFSETQ. The V gene end was trimmed by 3 bases and the J gene end by 2 bases; junction bases not matched to a gene: 6. The CDR3 is 15 amino acids. The DNA for the CDR3 is TGCGCCAGCAGCTCACTAGCGGGCAGGACCTACGAGCAGTACTTC. It codes for CASSSLAGRTYEQYF.

The chain uses TRBV28 and TRBJ2-1; D is tentatively TRBD1 or TRBD2 (5 bases each). V was pared by 3 bases and J by 6 bases, with 15 bases between. The germline CDR1 and CDR2 sequences are MDHEN and SYDVKM. The CDR3 is 15 amino acids. The CDR3 region has the DNA TGTGCCAGCAGTTTTGGGGGACGGCGAATCAATGAGCAGTTCTTC. Translated, it gives CASSFGGRRINEQFF. Supplemented by reference TRBV28 and TRBJ2-1, the full variable domain reads DVKVTQSSRYLVKRTGEKVFLECVQDMDHENMFWYRQDPGLGLRLIYFSYDVKMKEKGDIPEGYSVSREKKERFSLILESASTNQTSMYLCASSFGGRRINEQFFGPGTRLTVL.

This chain links TRBV18 with TRBJ1-4; D possibly corresponds to TRBD1 (6 bases). Trimming left V 3 bases short and J 6 bases short, with 14 bases between. This CDR3 is built from 15 residues. CDR1 KGHSH and CDR2 LQKENI come from the germline V gene. The CDR3 DNA follows: TGTGCCAGCTCACCCTCCCAGGGGATCCATGAAAAACTGTTTTTT. This codes for CASSPSQGIHEKLFF.

The J gene is TRBJ2-2, the V gene TRBV18; 9 bases agree with TRBD1. Germline lookup yields CDR1 KGHSH and CDR2 LQKENI. The trim removed 0 bases at V and 5 bases at J, leaving 1 base unmatched. The CDR3 contains 15 residues. In nucleotides, the CDR3 is TGTGCCAGCTCACCACCAGGACAGGGGACCGGGGAGCTGTTTTTT. This sequence encodes CASSPPGQGTGELFF.

V usage is TRBV13 and J usage is TRBJ2-3; unclear D gene. Between the trimmed V and J ends, which lost 3 bases and 2 bases, there was a span of 6 bases. The CDR3 has 13 residues. CDR1 is PRHDT and CDR2 is FYEKMQ in the germline V gene (reference sequence). The CDR3 sequence: CASSFQSTDTQYF. CDR3 nucleotides: TGTGCCAGCAGCTTCCAGTCCACAGATACGCAGTATTTT.

The chain recombines TRBV28 with TRBJ2-2; 7 bases are a match to TRBD2. The length of the CDR3 is 14 residues. The trim removed 4 bases at V and 6 bases at J, leaving 5 bases unmatched. Germline V gene sequence: CDR1 MDHEN, CDR2 SYDVKM. The CDR3 region is CASSSPGLAGELFF. CDR3 nucleotide sequence: TGTGCCAGCAGTTCCCCAGGACTAGCCGGGGAGCTGTTTTTT.

This sequence joins TRBV28 and TRBJ2-1, with no clear D. V was shortened by 7 bases and J by 0 bases, with 16 bases between the two germline ends. Per germline, CDR1 MDHEN and CDR2 SYDVKM. This CDR3 comprises 16 residues. The CDR3 loop is CASNGRTDSSYNEQFF. CDR3 nucleotide sequence: TGTGCCAGCAACGGTAGGACGGATAGCTCCTACAATGAGCAGTTCTTC.

V gene TRBV5-1 combines with J gene TRBJ2-2; 12 bases align to TRBD2. This CDR3 has 17 residues. V gave up 3 bases and J gave up 5 bases; unmatched junction bases: 8. Germline CDR1 is SGHRS and CDR2 is YFSETQ. CDR3 in amino acids: CASSSPGTSGRTGELFF. CDR3 nucleotides: TGCGCCAGCAGCTCTCCTGGGACTAGCGGGCGGACCGGGGAGCTGTTTTTT. The whole variable domain, remainder taken from reference TRBV5-1 and TRBJ2-2, is KAGVTQTPRYLIKTRGQQVTLSCSPISGHRSVSWYQQTPGQGLQFLFEYFSETQRNKGNFPGRFSGRQFSNSRSEMNVSTLELGDSALYLCASSSPGTSGRTGELFFGEGSRLTVL.

The chain carries TRBV28 and TRBJ2-2; the D gene could be TRBD1 or TRBD2 (5 bases each). Trimming removed 5 bases from V and 5 bases from J, with 18 bases in between. This CDR3 has 16 amino acids. The germline CDR1 and CDR2 sequences are MDHEN and SYDVKM. The CDR3 nucleotides read TGTGCCAGCAGTCCTCCGTACGGGACGGATACCGGGGAGCTGTTTTTT. This codes for CASSPPYGTDTGELFF.

This chain connects TRBV28 to TRBJ2-3; TRBD2 might be the D (5 bases). Trimming stripped 2 bases from V and 8 bases from J, with 5 bases between. Germline lookup yields CDR1 MDHEN and CDR2 SYDVKM. The CDR3 runs 11 residues. The CDR3, as DNA: TGTGCCAGCAGTTTAGGAGGTACGCAGTATTTT. It encodes CASSLGGTQYF.

The rearrangement joins TRBV20-1 to TRBJ2-3; no clear D gene. CDR1 and CDR2 (germline): DFQATT, SNEGSKA (reference sequence). The CDR3 spans 11 residues. V was pared by 1 base and J by 5 bases, with 4 bases between. CDR3 nucleotides: TGCAGTGCTAGAGTGGGAGATACGCAGTATTTT. This gives the protein CSARVGDTQYF.

J is TRBJ2-1 and V is TRBV27; 11 bases are shared with TRBD2. Unmatched junction bases numbered 15, after V lost 5 bases and J lost 6 bases. The CDR3 has 18 amino acids. Germline CDR1 MNHEY, CDR2 SMNVEV (reference sequence). CDR3 in amino acids: CASSKLSLAGEGRNEQFF. CDR3 in DNA: TGTGCCAGCAGTAAATTATCACTAGCGGGAGAGGGGCGCAATGAGCAGTTCTTC.

This clone was seen only once. The gene calls are TRBV19 and TRBJ2-1; no firm D call. CDR3 size: 13 residues. Germline CDR1 reads LNHDA; CDR2 reads SQIVND (reference sequence). V was shortened by 5 bases and J by 9 bases, with 14 bases between the two germline ends. CDR3 amino acids: CASSLTRSGEQFF. In nucleotides, the CDR3 is TGTGCCAGTAGTCTTACGCGTTCGGGTGAGCAGTTCTTC.